This TCR beta chain is drawn from a study of glioma-infiltrating T cells. General observations from the study: CDR3 overlap between tissue and blood was very small.

In its sample, this clonotype was seen many times. Its specificity is not known. The germline gives CDR1 SGHTA, CDR2 FQGNSA. Germline trimming cut 2 bases from V and 6 bases from J; bases unmatched to any gene: 7. The CDR3 is 14 residues long. Using RNA template, CDR3s of TCR alpha and beta were amplified with iRepertoire arm-PCR. Input was roughly 100-450 ng of tissue mRNA or PBMC total RNA. From the multiplex PCR reads, TCRdb called clonotypes with MiXCR, one entry per CDR3 protein. The table lists approximately 110,000 distinct CDR3 sequences, approximately 25% of them singletons. Sequencing used glioma tissue, nonneoplastic brain tissue, or PBMCs (not recorded which). This chain joins TRBV7-2 and TRBJ2-7, with 7 bases identical to TRBD2. The clonotype comes from a human donor with low-grade glioma or glioblastoma, undergoing nonglioma brain surgery, or in good health (not recorded which). CDR3 coding DNA: TGTGCCAGCAGCTTACGGGGGAGGGCCTCCGAGCAGTACTTC. It translates to CASSLRGRASEQYF.